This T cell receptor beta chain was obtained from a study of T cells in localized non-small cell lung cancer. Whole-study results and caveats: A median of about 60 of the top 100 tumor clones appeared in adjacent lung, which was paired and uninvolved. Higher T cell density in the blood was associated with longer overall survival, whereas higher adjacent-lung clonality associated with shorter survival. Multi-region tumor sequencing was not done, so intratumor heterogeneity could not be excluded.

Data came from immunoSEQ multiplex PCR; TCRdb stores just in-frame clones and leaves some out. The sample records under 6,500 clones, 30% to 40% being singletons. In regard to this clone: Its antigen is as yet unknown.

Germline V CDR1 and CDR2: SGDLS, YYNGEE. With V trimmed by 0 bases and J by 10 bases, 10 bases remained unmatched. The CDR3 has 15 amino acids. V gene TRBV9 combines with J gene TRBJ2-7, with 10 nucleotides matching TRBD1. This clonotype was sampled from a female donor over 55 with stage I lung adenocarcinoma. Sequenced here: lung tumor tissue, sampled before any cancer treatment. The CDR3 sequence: CASSVGTTGGADQYF. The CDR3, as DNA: TGTGCCAGCAGCGTAGGGACGACAGGGGGCGCAGATCAGTACTTC.